A single sample is the source of the 5 T cell receptor beta chains below, sequenced in a study of human CD8 memory T cell subsets. CCR7+ PD-1+ TIGIT+ early memory CD8+ T cells with exhausted-like traits constituted the TPEX cells. The authors made TCR beta libraries using UMI-labeled 5' RACE. TCRdb processed the 5' RACE reads again and assigns one entry to each CDR3 protein, with no DNA. Reported are about 9,000 distinct CDR3 sequences; the ten largest clones contain about 15%. Sequencing was performed on CD8+ T cells from PBMCs. The source is a human donor in good health.

The chain uses TRBV7-8 and TRBJ2-5; the TCRdb D gene call, TRBD2, has no DNA to confirm it. Germline V CDR1 and CDR2: SGHVS, FQNEAQ. This CDR3 comprises 16 residues. The CDR3 loop reads CASSGGTAFLQETQYF. The full variable domain, with the rest looked up from reference TRBV7-8 and TRBJ2-5, is GAGVSQSPRYKVAKRGQDVALRCDPISGHVSLFWYQQALGQGPEFLTYFQNEAQLDKSGLPSDRFFAERPEGSVSTLKIQRTQQEDSAVYLCASSGGTAFLQETQYFGPGTRLLVL.

The V gene is TRBV9, the J gene TRBJ2-7. Germline CDR1 and CDR2: SGDLS and YYNGEE. CDR3 length: 14 residues. The chain's CDR3 is CASSAGGAPYEQYF. Drawing the rest from reference TRBV9 and TRBJ2-7, the complete variable domain is DSGVTQTPKHLITATGQRVTLRCSPRSGDLSVYWYQQSLDQGLQFLIQYYNGEERAKGNILERFSAQQFPDLHSELNLSSLELGDSALYFCASSAGGAPYEQYFGPGTRLTVT.

This sequence joins TRBV11-2 and TRBJ2-1; the D gene TCRdb calls, TRBD2, cannot be checked with no DNA. CDR1 is SGHAT and CDR2 is FQNNGV in the germline V gene. The length of the CDR3 is 15 residues. CDR3: CASSDPSLGYNEQFF.

The chain recombines TRBV24-1 with TRBJ2-2. The CDR3 is 15 residues long. CDR1 KGHDR and CDR2 SFDVKD come from the germline V gene. The CDR3 spells CATSDLPANTGELFF.

J is TRBJ2-7 and V is TRBV28. CDR3 size: 13 residues. Germline CDR1 and CDR2: MDHEN and SYDVKM. The CDR3 loop is CASSFPGTYEQYF.